The present T cell receptor beta chain was sequenced within a study of cytomegalovirus exposure and HLA in healthy donors (dated by TCRdb to 2017 to 2019). General notes on the study: An earlier analysis of under 600 of the donors reported roughly 270 Gb of sequence data and 117 million unique TCR beta sequences from about 200 million T cells. Approximately 310 gigabases of sequencing data and around 85 million unique TCR sequences made up an early release that covered several hundred HLA-typed donors. Of the approximately 400 genotyped donors, approximately 80% fell in the genetic ancestry cluster associated with self-reported Caucasian donors. The aim of the study was to test whether cataloging public T cell receptors could identify signatures of past pathogen exposure. The T cell repertoires of around 730 subjects were profiled by immunosequencing and related to cytomegalovirus serostatus. Besides the first cohort of under 700 subjects, a separate validation cohort made up of 90 to 150 different subjects was used. To predict cytomegalovirus infection status, the study brought together high-throughput TCR immunosequencing, statistical association of individual TCRs with disease status, and machine learning. A later analysis re-examined previously published TCR beta repertoires from hundreds of donors and added high-resolution HLA genotyping to investigate patterns of TCR occurrence. The later analysis used no new phenotypic data to find candidate immune exposures, relying instead on TCR beta sequences and their occurrence across donors. To decide whether each TCR beta V gene segment behaved as functional or pseudogenic, an earlier analysis of some 600 of the donors relied on high-throughput TCR beta sequencing. Alongside the repertoire data, information on donor age, sex, ethnicity and CMV serostatus was compiled. In a later genetic analysis, genome-wide SNP genotypes for about 65% of the roughly 700 donors were used, and that subset was treated as a discovery cohort. All discovery cohort repertoires had been generated using a single sequencing platform. HLA typing included class I and class II loci at four-digit resolution. The number of typed donors differed by locus: about 620-640 for A, B, C, DRB1 and DQB1; roughly 510 for DQA1; approximately 600 for DPA1; and 400 to 480 for DPB1. Five DR-DQ haplotypes were handled as single units for association and clustering, since linkage in the cohort was strong. Among roughly 400 genotyped donors of the cohort, an average of around 240,000 unique TCR beta nucleotide sequences was sequenced per donor, of which approximately 19% were non-productive.

A distance of 13 bases separates the germline ends of V and J, which lose 4 bases and 0 bases respectively. The CDR3 spans 15 residues, from the cysteine through the phenylalanine. The retained sequence is limited to the CDR3, 45 bases, with the frame set at the first base. CDR1 and CDR2 (SGHAT, FQNNGV) derive from the germline V gene. In total, 500 to 700 healthy bone marrow donors made up the cohort. At the time of sampling, all cohort members were nominally healthy, though unrecorded immune exposures were likely present. The donor was CMV seronegative and belonged to the group of roughly 330 seronegative cohort members. A peripheral blood sample was collected from each donor, and TCR beta sequencing was performed on peripheral blood mononuclear cells. The Qiagen DNeasy Blood Extraction Kit was used to extract genomic DNA from the blood cell samples. The library was obtained by the immunoSEQ multiplex PCR assay. The multiplex PCR relied on a mix of 60 forward primers for TCR Vbeta segments and 13 reverse primers for TCR Jbeta segments. A multiplex PCR assay on genomic DNA amplified the CDR3 region of rearranged TCR beta genes. On the Illumina HiSeq System, the amplified TCR beta libraries were sequenced as 87-base-pair reads. As for the authors' bioinformatics: In a later analysis, tens of millions of unique TCR beta chains were counted across the 500 to 850 repertoires, and roughly 9.9 million of these chains were shared by at least two donors. A nearest-neighbor algorithm error-corrected the raw reads and collapsed the reads into unique sequences, merging closely related sequences to remove PCR and sequencing errors. CDR3 sequences were aligned to IMGT reference sequences to assign V, D and J gene segments. For a sequence to be retained, a match of at least six nucleotides to both a V gene segment and a J gene segment was required. A rearrangement was called productive if the CDR3 had no stop codons and remained in frame with V and J, and every other rearrangement was called non-productive. Following IMGT convention, CDR3 was defined as the stretch from the second conserved V-encoded cysteine up to the conserved J-encoded phenylalanine. In an earlier analysis of around 540 of the donors, sequences lacking an unambiguous match to a single V gene segment were excluded. An earlier analysis of 500 to 700 of the donors classified V segments as functional when productive rearrangements were above 56.7% and as segregating when the standard deviation between donors was above 5%. A statistical classification framework was developed to diagnose cytomegalovirus status using the catalog of TCR beta chain sequences. In a later analysis, TCR nucleotide sequences were compared against IMGT/GENE-DB human TR gene sequences so that V and J genes could be assigned. Using the TCRdist pipeline, a later analysis assigned CDR3 sequences along with most-parsimonious VDJ recombination scenarios. In a later analysis, every TCR beta chain was defined by the combination of its CDR3 amino acid sequence and its V-gene family, and reads without a unique V-gene family were dropped. A later analysis removed 500 to 650 highly shared, low-generation-probability nucleotide sequences to deal with suspected cross-contamination and a sequencing artifact. A later analysis calculated a clonal expansion index for each public chain from normalized within-repertoire ranks of inferred template counts. Generation probabilities in a later analysis came from a VDJ recombination model fitted to out-of-frame rearrangements, and those results were checked against IGoR. In a later analysis, TCR-TCR, TCR-HLA and TCR-CMV co-occurrence was scored with hypergeometric tests, and a repertoire-size bias correction was applied to TCR pairs. To estimate false discovery rates, a later analysis permuted the HLA or CMV assignments 20 times. A later analysis grouped co-occurring TCRs with DBSCAN, adding TCRdist sequence similarity when clustering within HLA-allele-positive subsets. For co-occurrence clustering, repertoires with fewer than 30,000 or more than 120,000 public chains were excluded, along with 5 or 6 repertoires with anomalous nucleotide sharing. TCRdb stores this immuneACCESS table with in-frame sequences only. Part of the clones is absent; in the studies checked, under half of the shortfall reflects unresolved V genes, and no reason is known for the rest. D and trimming were read from the DNA, whereas the V and J calls and clone size are those reported in that table. This sample lists roughly 100,000 clones; around 80% were detected once. The ten largest clones take up about 5.3% of the sample.

Overall study outcomes, separate from this receptor: Across donors, most TCR sequences were observed very rarely, whereas some public TCRs were present in many individuals. The sequencing pipeline was judged likely to have produced a cluster of highly shared sequence variants as a technical artifact. Three of the identified cytomegalovirus-associated TCR beta chains were confirmed in vitro to be specific for cytomegalovirus antigens. Cytomegalovirus status was reported to be diagnosed by the classifier with high specificity and sensitivity in both the original and validation cohorts. According to a later genetic analysis, donors in an Asian-associated ancestry cluster had fewer N-insertions in productive TCRs than the approximately 650-donor mean. A later analysis reported that several top co-occurrence clusters appeared linked to parvovirus B19, influenza, CMV and Epstein-Barr virus. In a later analysis, 16,951 TCR beta sequences were associated with specific HLA alleles at a false discovery rate of 0.05. Sequencing depth was assumed to be roughly uniform across donors in the presence/absence analyses, though that assumption may not hold. Some IMGT-functional V segments, including TRBV6-2 and TRBV6-3, could not be distinguished by the 87-base-pair reads and were therefore excluded. V-gene and J-gene trimming of TCR beta chains was associated with a missense DCLRE1C variant in a later genetic analysis, and the association was replicated in an independent cohort. A later analysis found that most CMV-associated TCR beta chains appeared HLA-restricted, with HLA associations seemingly driven largely by CMV exposure. For the cohort, immune exposure information was limited to CMV serostatus. A further reported finding was that TCR beta sequences accurately predicted the HLA-A and HLA-B alleles for most subjects in the first cohort. Because counts were too low, around 17 rarely observed V segments, including chromosome 9 orphons, were left out of the earlier analysis of several hundred of the donors. Because HLA typing was unavailable for some donors at each locus, only the typed subset was used in association tests. The cohort was sequenced for TCR beta chains only, and without alpha or paired-chain data the features that could be detected were limited. In an earlier analysis of a few hundred of the donors, most TCR beta V segments were observed in productive rearrangements about 90% or about 30% of the time, broadly matching IMGT annotations. Strong co-occurrence of HLA alleles, especially DR and DQ, made assigning TCR associations to individual alleles difficult. According to the authors, the approach could potentially be generalized to other disease states and immunological phenotypes. Correlated functional status among segregating V segments might be attributable to linkage disequilibrium, but an unknown experimental factor could not be ruled out. In a later analysis, the rate of TCR association differed among HLA loci, with DRB1 alleles having the most associated TCRs and HLA-C alleles having the fewest. Compared with equally common non-associated chains, HLA-associated TCR beta chains in a later analysis were more clonally expanded and had lower generation probabilities. In the study, about 150 TCR beta chains were listed as associated with cytomegalovirus.

Regarding this clone: Its antigen specificity is not known. Within one base of it there is no much larger clone, and no base qualities were kept.

Sequencing was done on a sample of PBMCs. Here the chain combines TRBV11-2 and TRBJ2-7, with the D gene uncertain. This receptor was obtained from a male donor in good health and CMV-seronegative. The CDR3 is CASSSPSASSYEQYF. DNA sequence: TGTGCCAGCAGCTCCCCAAGCGCAAGCTCCTACGAGCAGTACTTC.